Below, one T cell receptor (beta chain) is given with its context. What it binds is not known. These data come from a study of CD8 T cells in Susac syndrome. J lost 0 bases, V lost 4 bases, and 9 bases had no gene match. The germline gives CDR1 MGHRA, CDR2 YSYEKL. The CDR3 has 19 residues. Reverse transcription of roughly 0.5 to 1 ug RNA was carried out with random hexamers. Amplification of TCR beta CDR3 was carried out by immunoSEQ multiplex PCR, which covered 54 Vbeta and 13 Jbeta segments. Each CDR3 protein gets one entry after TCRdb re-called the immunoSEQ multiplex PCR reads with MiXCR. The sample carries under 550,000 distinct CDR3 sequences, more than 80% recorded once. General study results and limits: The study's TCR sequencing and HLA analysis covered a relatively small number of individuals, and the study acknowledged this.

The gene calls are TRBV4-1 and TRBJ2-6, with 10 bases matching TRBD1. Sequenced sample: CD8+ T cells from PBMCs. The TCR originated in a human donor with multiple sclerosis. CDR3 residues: CASSRPDRGRLSGANVLTF. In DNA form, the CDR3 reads TGCGCCAGCAGCCGCCCCGACAGGGGGCGCCTCTCTGGGGCCAACGTCCTGACTTTC.